Sequencing of this T cell receptor (beta chain) was carried out in a study of cytomegalovirus exposure and HLA in healthy donors. The PCR made use of 60 Vbeta and 13 Jbeta primers. The method was immunoSEQ multiplex PCR; TCRdb's version includes in-frame clones alone and lacks a portion of them. This table lists 100,000 to 150,000 clones. V lost 4 bases and J 0 bases, leaving 13 bases between the germline ends. Per germline, CDR1 MNHNY and CDR2 SVGAGI (reference sequence). The CDR3 is 15 residues long. Participants comprised healthy donors of bone marrow. This chain connects TRBV6-6 to TRBJ2-7, with D hard to call. Sequenced sample: PBMCs. The receptor comes from a man younger than 35 in good health and CMV-seronegative. CDR3 sequence: CASSSHYRSSYEQYF. The CDR3 DNA reads as TGTGCCAGCAGTTCCCATTACCGGAGCTCCTACGAGCAGTACTTC.